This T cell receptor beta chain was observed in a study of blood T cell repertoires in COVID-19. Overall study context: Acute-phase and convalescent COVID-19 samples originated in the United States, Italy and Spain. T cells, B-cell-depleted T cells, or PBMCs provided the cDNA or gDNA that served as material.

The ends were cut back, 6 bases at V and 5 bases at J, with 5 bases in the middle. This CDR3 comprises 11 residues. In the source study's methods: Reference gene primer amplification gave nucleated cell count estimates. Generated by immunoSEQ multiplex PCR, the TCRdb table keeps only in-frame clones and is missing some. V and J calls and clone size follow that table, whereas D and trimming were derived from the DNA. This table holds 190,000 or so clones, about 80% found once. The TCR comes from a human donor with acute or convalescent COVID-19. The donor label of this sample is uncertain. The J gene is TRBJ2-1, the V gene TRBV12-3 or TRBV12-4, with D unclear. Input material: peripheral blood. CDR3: CASSQDNEQFF. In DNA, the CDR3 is TGTGCCAGCAGCCAGGACAATGAGCAGTTCTTC.